A selection of T cell receptor beta chains follows, all from one sample in a study of Graves' ophthalmopathy and Graves' hyperthyroidism. TCRdb independently ran MiXCR on the multiplex PCR reads; one entry per CDR3 protein. The table lists a few hundred thousand distinct CDR3 sequences, roughly 15% of them singletons. The specimen was peripheral blood. These receptors originate from an adult woman with stable Graves' hyperthyroidism. CDR3s include the opening cysteine and the closing phenylalanine or tryptophan. The D gene is left open where the match is weak. Part of the rows lack a size; the others show once, few, many or a class for expanded clones.

clone size	V gene	D gene	J gene	CDR3 DNA	CDR3 protein
NA	TRBV5-1	TRBD1	TRBJ1-1	TGCGCCAGCAGAAATGGACAGGCGAACACTGAAGCTTTCTTT	CASRNGQANTEAFF
many	TRBV30	TRBD1	TRBJ2-7	TGTGCCTGGCGGGGACAGGGGGACGAGCAGTACTTC	CAWRGQGDEQYF
few	TRBV19	TRBD1	TRBJ1-5	TGTGCCAGTAACCCCGCGGCAGGGGGCGGACAGCCCCAGCATTTT	CASNPAAGGGQPQHF
NA	TRBV25-1	NA	TRBJ2-7	TGTGCCAGCAGTGAATATCGCGAGCAGTACTTC	CASSEYREQYF
few	TRBV7-1	NA	TRBJ2-6	TGTGCCAGCAGCTCAGCCCGCCGGGACGGAACCTCTGGGGCCAACGTCCTGACTTTC	CASSSARRDGTSGANVLTF
many	TRBV11-2	NA	TRBJ2-7	TGTGCCAGCAGCTTACAGCTAGACTCCTACGAGCAGTACTTC	CASSLQLDSYEQYF
many	TRBV4-1	TRBD1	TRBJ1-3	TGCGCCAGCAGCACCCGGACAGGGGGCTTTGGAAACACCATATATTTT	CASSTRTGGFGNTIYF
few	TRBV29-1	NA	TRBJ2-3	TGCAGCGTTGGAGCCGCTAGTTTTACAGGGCCTCACACAGATACGCAGTATTTT	CSVGAASFTGPHTDTQYF
few	TRBV13	NA	TRBJ2-7	TGTGCCAGCAGCATCTCCTCGGGGATCTACGAGCAGTACTTC	CASSISSGIYEQYF
many	TRBV12-5	TRBD2	TRBJ2-7	TGTGCTAGTGCCTTGGGGCTAGCGGCTTACGAGCAGTACTTC	CASALGLAAYEQYF
many	TRBV6-1	TRBD1	TRBJ2-7	TGTGCCAGCAGCCGGGACAGCCCTCCCTACGAGCAGTACTTC	CASSRDSPPYEQYF
many	TRBV20-1	NA	TRBJ1-1	TGCAGTGCTCTGTCGGGACTTATGAACACTGAAGCTTTCTTT	CSALSGLMNTEAFF
many	TRBV6-5	NA	TRBJ2-6	TGTGCCAGCAGACCCACATTGTCCTCTGGGGCCAACGTCCTGACTTTC	CASRPTLSSGANVLTF
NA	TRBV6-1	NA	TRBJ1-1	TGTGCCATCCGGTCTTACACTGAAGCTTTCTTT	CAIRSYTEAFF
few	TRBV3-1	TRBD1	TRBJ2-7	TGTGCCAGCAGCCAAGATGAGTGGGACAGCTACGAGCAGTACTTC	CASSQDEWDSYEQYF
many	TRBV27	NA	TRBJ1-1	TGTGCCAGCACCGGCCCCGTTGGAGCTTTCTTT	CASTGPVGAFF
NA	TRBV28	TRBD1	TRBJ2-7	TGTGCCAGCAGTTCACCGGGACAGCTGTTCTACGAGCAGTACTTC	CASSSPGQLFYEQYF
NA	TRBV2	NA	TRBJ2-7	TGTGCCAGCAGTGACCCGGCATCTCGACCAAGGACCTACGAGCAGTACTTC	CASSDPASRPRTYEQYF
NA	TRBV6-4	NA	TRBJ1-1	TGTGCCAGCAGTGACGGGTGGGGAGTCGACACAGTAGCTTTCTTT	CASSDGWGVDTVAFF
NA	TRBV29-1	TRBD1	TRBJ1-2	TGCAGCGTTAAACATACAGGGGGGAGTAGAGATGGCTACACCTTC	CSVKHTGGSRDGYTF
many	TRBV5-1	TRBD1	TRBJ1-2	TGCGCCAGCAGCGGAGGACAGGGAGGCCATGGCTACACCTTC	CASSGGQGGHGYTF
many	TRBV6-1	TRBD2	TRBJ2-3	TGTGCCAGCAGTGGGACTAGTTATGACACAGATACGCAGTATTTT	CASSGTSYDTDTQYF
many	TRBV28	NA	TRBJ1-2	TGTGCCAGCAGTTTACTGGGTGGCACGCATGGCTACACCTTC	CASSLLGGTHGYTF
many	TRBV6-9	NA	TRBJ2-2	TGTGCCAGCAGTTATAGTCGCCTACCGGGACTCATTACATTGGAGAATTACGGGGAGCTGTTTTTT	CASSYSRLPGLITLENYGELFF
many	TRBV28	TRBD1	TRBJ2-7	TGTGCCAGCAGTTTAGGACTTACCGGACAGGGAGGCGAGCAGTACTTC	CASSLGLTGQGGEQYF
many	TRBV10-3	NA	TRBJ2-7	TGTGCCATCAAGGGGGAAAGCTACGAGCAGTACTTC	CAIKGESYEQYF
NA	TRBV11-2	TRBD1	TRBJ1-4	TGTGCCAGCAGCTTACACAGGGGGCCATACACAACTAATGAAAAACTGTTTTTT	CASSLHRGPYTTNEKLFF